This is a list of T cell receptor beta chains from one sample in a study of CD8+ T cells in alopecia areata. Libraries were prepared by immunoSEQ multiplex PCR; TCRdb keeps only in-frame clonotypes and omits some of them. The table records about 210,000 clones, more than 45% of them present only once. This sample comprised CD4+ T cells sorted from blood, obtained at week 4, from a patient treated with tofacitinib. These receptors originate from a human donor with alopecia areata. Each CDR3 is given with its conserved first and last residue. A D gene is named only where the DNA matches it firmly. A clone size is listed for some rows: how often the clone was seen (once, few, many), or a class if it is expanded.

v_gene: TRBV7-9
d_gene: TRBD1
j_gene: TRBJ2-3
abundance: NA
CDR3nt: TGTGCCAGCAGCATGGGACAGGGGATAGCAGATACGCAGTATTTT
CDR3aa: CASSMGQGIADTQYF

v_gene: TRBV11-1
d_gene: TRBD2
j_gene: TRBJ2-3
abundance: NA
CDR3nt: TGTGCCAGCAGCACAGCGGGGCGCACAGATACGCAGTATTTT
CDR3aa: CASSTAGRTDTQYF

v_gene: TRBV9
d_gene: TRBD1
j_gene: TRBJ1-1
abundance: few
CDR3nt: TGTGCCAGCAGCGCAACCAAATGGGACAGGAACACTGAAGCTTTCTTT
CDR3aa: CASSATKWDRNTEAFF

v_gene: TRBV11-2
d_gene: NA
j_gene: TRBJ2-1
abundance: NA
CDR3nt: TGTGCCAGCAGCTACCGGGACGATTACAATGAGCAGTTCTTC
CDR3aa: CASSYRDDYNEQFF

v_gene: TRBV6-1
d_gene: NA
j_gene: TRBJ2-7
abundance: NA
CDR3nt: TGTGCCAGCAGGATGGGGATCGGGGCGTACTTC
CDR3aa: CASRMGIGAYF

v_gene: TRBV29-1
d_gene: NA
j_gene: TRBJ1-1
abundance: NA
CDR3nt: TGCAGCGTTGTGGAGTCCGCCAATGAAGCTTTCTTT
CDR3aa: CSVVESANEAFF

v_gene: TRBV30
d_gene: NA
j_gene: TRBJ1-2
abundance: few
CDR3nt: TGTGCCTGGGTTAGAAGCTATGGCTACACCTTC
CDR3aa: CAWVRSYGYTF

v_gene: TRBV27
d_gene: TRBD1
j_gene: TRBJ2-3
abundance: NA
CDR3nt: TGTGCCAGCAGCCCTAAGCAGACAGGGGGATCAGATACGCAGTATTTT
CDR3aa: CASSPKQTGGSDTQYF

v_gene: TRBV9
d_gene: TRBD1
j_gene: TRBJ2-7
abundance: NA
CDR3nt: TGTGCCAGCAGCGTAGGACAGGGAAGCCCGGGCGCGCAGTACTTC
CDR3aa: CASSVGQGSPGAQYF

v_gene: TRBV25-1
d_gene: NA
j_gene: TRBJ1-6
abundance: NA
CDR3nt: TGTGCCAGCAGTGATCGGGTTTCACCCCTCCACTTT
CDR3aa: CASSDRVSPLHF

v_gene: TRBV5-1
d_gene: TRBD1
j_gene: TRBJ1-2
abundance: NA
CDR3nt: TGCGCCAGCAGCCCTAACGGACAGGGGAGTTGGGGCTACACCTTC
CDR3aa: CASSPNGQGSWGYTF

v_gene: TRBV25-1
d_gene: NA
j_gene: TRBJ2-1
abundance: NA
CDR3nt: TGTGCCAGCACCTTATCCAATGAGCAGTTCTTC
CDR3aa: CASTLSNEQFF

v_gene: TRBV11-2
d_gene: NA
j_gene: TRBJ1-2
abundance: NA
CDR3nt: TGTGCCAGCAGCCATGAAAGGGGCTATGGCTACACCTTC
CDR3aa: CASSHERGYGYTF

v_gene: TRBV11-2
d_gene: TRBD2
j_gene: TRBJ2-5
abundance: once
CDR3nt: TGTGCCAGCAGCTTTAGCGGGGGGGATGAGACCCAGTACTTC
CDR3aa: CASSFSGGDETQYF

v_gene: TRBV19
d_gene: TRBD1
j_gene: TRBJ2-7
abundance: many
CDR3nt: TGTGCCAGTCGGACCGGGACAGGAGCTCGCGAGCAGTACTTC
CDR3aa: CASRTGTGAREQYF

v_gene: TRBV29-1
d_gene: NA
j_gene: TRBJ1-1
abundance: NA
CDR3nt: TGCAGCGTTGGGAGGACCGGAATGAACACTGAAGCTTTCTTT
CDR3aa: CSVGRTGMNTEAFF

v_gene: TRBV4-1
d_gene: TRBD2
j_gene: TRBJ2-3
abundance: few
CDR3nt: TGCGCCAGCAGCCAAGATGGGGGGGGCACAGATACGCAGTATTTT
CDR3aa: CASSQDGGGTDTQYF

v_gene: TRBV25-1
d_gene: NA
j_gene: TRBJ1-5
abundance: NA
CDR3nt: TGTGCCAGCAATTCCGGCAATCAGCCCCAGCATTTT
CDR3aa: CASNSGNQPQHF

v_gene: TRBV19
d_gene: NA
j_gene: TRBJ2-3
abundance: NA
CDR3nt: TGTGCCAGTAGCGGCCAGGGTAGGGGTACGCAGTATTTT
CDR3aa: CASSGQGRGTQYF

v_gene: TRBV5-1
d_gene: NA
j_gene: TRBJ2-2
abundance: few
CDR3nt: TGCGCCAGCAGCTTAGCCCCCCAATGGCCGAACACCGGGGAGCTGTTTTTT
CDR3aa: CASSLAPQWPNTGELFF

v_gene: TRBV29-1
d_gene: NA
j_gene: TRBJ2-3
abundance: NA
CDR3nt: TGCAGCGGGCGGGGAACACCTAGCACAGATACGCAGTATTTT
CDR3aa: CSGRGTPSTDTQYF

v_gene: TRBV11-3
d_gene: NA
j_gene: TRBJ2-1
abundance: NA
CDR3nt: TGTGCCAGCAGCAAAGGAGTAGGGGGAATGGATGAGCAGTTCTTC
CDR3aa: CASSKGVGGMDEQFF

v_gene: TRBV28
d_gene: NA
j_gene: TRBJ1-6
abundance: few
CDR3nt: TGTGCCAGCAGACCAGGGGCGGCACCCCTCCACTTT
CDR3aa: CASRPGAAPLHF

v_gene: TRBV29-1
d_gene: NA
j_gene: TRBJ2-2
abundance: NA
CDR3nt: TGCAGCGTTGGAGGTAATACGAACACCGGGGAGCTGTTTTTT
CDR3aa: CSVGGNTNTGELFF

v_gene: TRBV4-1
d_gene: TRBD1
j_gene: TRBJ2-1
abundance: many
CDR3nt: TGCGCCAGCAGCCAAGTTGGCCAGGGGGCAGGTGAGCAGTTCTTC
CDR3aa: CASSQVGQGAGEQFF

v_gene: TRBV29-1
d_gene: NA
j_gene: TRBJ1-6
abundance: NA
CDR3nt: TGCAGCGGCAGGACGGATTATAATTCACCCCTCCACTTT
CDR3aa: CSGRTDYNSPLHF

v_gene: TRBV6-5
d_gene: TRBD1
j_gene: TRBJ2-5
abundance: few
CDR3nt: TGTGCCAGCAGCCAGGGGGCGAAGACCCAGTACTTC
CDR3aa: CASSQGAKTQYF

v_gene: TRBV10-3
d_gene: NA
j_gene: TRBJ1-1
abundance: NA
CDR3nt: TGTGCCATCAGTGAAGGGACGGTGAACACTGAAGCTTTCTTT
CDR3aa: CAISEGTVNTEAFF

v_gene: TRBV7-4
d_gene: NA
j_gene: TRBJ1-1
abundance: few
CDR3nt: TGTGCCAGCAGCTCGTTCAGGGGCCGGGCGAAAATGAACACTGAAGCTTTCTTT
CDR3aa: CASSSFRGRAKMNTEAFF

v_gene: TRBV19
d_gene: NA
j_gene: TRBJ2-3
abundance: few
CDR3nt: TGTGCCAGTAGTCTCAGCACAGATACGCAGTATTTT
CDR3aa: CASSLSTDTQYF

v_gene: TRBV30
d_gene: NA
j_gene: TRBJ1-2
abundance: NA
CDR3nt: TGTGCCTGGAGCCTACAGGGAAGATTCGGCTACACCTTC
CDR3aa: CAWSLQGRFGYTF

v_gene: TRBV2
d_gene: TRBD1
j_gene: TRBJ1-5
abundance: NA
CDR3nt: TGTGCCAGCAGTCTCCCCCAACAGGGGGTGATCAGCAATCAGCCCCAGCATTTT
CDR3aa: CASSLPQQGVISNQPQHF

v_gene: TRBV6-5
d_gene: NA
j_gene: TRBJ2-1
abundance: NA
CDR3nt: TGTGCCAGCAGGGACTCAAGGGACTTTAGGAGTGAGCAGTTCTTC
CDR3aa: CASRDSRDFRSEQFF

v_gene: TRBV7-9
d_gene: NA
j_gene: TRBJ2-2
abundance: few
CDR3nt: TGTGCCAGCAGACTATCAGGGAACACCGGGGAGCTGTTTTTT
CDR3aa: CASRLSGNTGELFF

v_gene: TRBV29-1
d_gene: NA
j_gene: TRBJ2-2
abundance: NA
CDR3nt: TGCAGCGTTGAAAGGGCTCCCACCGGGGAGCTGTTTTTT
CDR3aa: CSVERAPTGELFF

v_gene: TRBV30
d_gene: TRBD2
j_gene: TRBJ2-1
abundance: NA
CDR3nt: TGTGCCTGGAGTCCTAGCGGGAGGGGGGAGCAGTTCTTC
CDR3aa: CAWSPSGRGEQFF

v_gene: TRBV20-1
d_gene: NA
j_gene: TRBJ1-1
abundance: NA
CDR3nt: TGCAGTGCCCCGGAGGGTATTGAAGCTTTCTTT
CDR3aa: CSAPEGIEAFF

v_gene: TRBV7-2
d_gene: TRBD1
j_gene: TRBJ2-7
abundance: NA
CDR3nt: TGTGCCAGCAAAAGGACAGGGGACTCCTACGAGCAGTACTTC
CDR3aa: CASKRTGDSYEQYF

v_gene: TRBV6-6
d_gene: NA
j_gene: TRBJ1-5
abundance: few
CDR3nt: TGTGCCAGCAGTTACGAACAGCTCAATCAGCCCCAGCATTTT
CDR3aa: CASSYEQLNQPQHF

v_gene: TRBV29-1
d_gene: NA
j_gene: TRBJ1-1
abundance: few
CDR3nt: TGCAGCGTTGATCGGCGGGGGGCGCTTACTGAAGCTTTCTTT
CDR3aa: CSVDRRGALTEAFF

v_gene: TRBV15
d_gene: NA
j_gene: TRBJ2-7
abundance: NA
CDR3nt: TGTGCCACCAGCCCTCGACAGACCTACGAGCAGTACTTC
CDR3aa: CATSPRQTYEQYF

v_gene: TRBV9
d_gene: NA
j_gene: TRBJ2-1
abundance: NA
CDR3nt: TGTGCCAGCAGCGTAGGAGGAAAGTTGGGCAATGAGCAGTTCTTC
CDR3aa: CASSVGGKLGNEQFF

v_gene: TRBV7-9
d_gene: NA
j_gene: TRBJ2-7
abundance: NA
CDR3nt: TGTGCCAGCAGCCCTGACCCCCCTAACCACTACGAGCAGTACTTC
CDR3aa: CASSPDPPNHYEQYF